One sample yielded the 28 T cell receptor beta chains listed below, sequenced in a study of identical twins. MiXCR, applied by TCRdb to the 5' RACE reads, yields one record per CDR3 protein. The sample records about 220,000 distinct CDR3 sequences, under 10% being singletons. A further study also used this sample, focusing on yellow fever vaccine responses in identical twins.

The specimen sequenced was memory (CD45RO+) T cells sorted from blood. These receptors all come from a woman in her late teens or twenties in good health.

This clonotype has ten or more counts. J is TRBJ2-1 and V is TRBV7-8, with unresolved D. The V end lost 4 bases, the J end lost 0 bases, and 22 bases lay between the germline ends. Germline lookup yields CDR1 SGHVS and CDR2 FQNEAQ. This CDR3 comprises 19 residues. The DNA of the CDR3 is TGTGCCAGCAGCTCCCAACCTGTCTTGGCGCGAAACTCCTACAATGAGCAGTTCTTC. Its translation: CASSSQPVLARNSYNEQFF.

There are a few counts of this clonotype. The J gene is TRBJ2-1, the V gene TRBV24-1; 9 bases match TRBD2. With 3 bases clipped from V and 6 bases from J, the junction kept 11 bases outside the gene matches. CDR1 is KGHDR and CDR2 is SFDVKD in the germline V gene. The CDR3 totals 17 residues. DNA of the CDR3: TGTGCCACCAGTGATCCCGGGGTAGCGGGAGCCCTCAATGAGCAGTTCTTC. It specifies CATSDPGVAGALNEQFF.

This clonotype was recorded at least ten times. The V and J genes are TRBV20-1 and TRBJ2-7; D perhaps matches TRBD2 (7 bases). Trimming left V 3 bases short and J 5 bases short, with 23 bases between. The CDR3 contains 16 residues. CDR1 and CDR2 from the germline V gene are DFQATT and SNEGSKA (reference sequence). The CDR3 bases are TGCAGTGCTAGGGAGGGTAGGGGGGAGGGCCTACACGAGCAGTACTTC. The encoded protein is CSAREGRGEGLHEQYF.

This clonotype was observed a few times. This sequence joins TRBV30 and TRBJ2-1, with TRBD1 matching 9 bases. CDR1 GTSNPN and CDR2 SVGIG come from the germline V gene (reference sequence). J lost 7 bases, V lost 2 bases, and 6 bases had no gene match. The CDR3 spans 14 residues. The CDR3 protein is CAWSYGQGRNEQFF. The CDR3 coding sequence is TGTGCCTGGAGTTATGGACAGGGGAGGAATGAGCAGTTCTTC. Based on the CDR3 plus reference TRBV30 and TRBJ2-1, the full variable domain is SQTIHQWPATLVQPVGSPLSLECTVEGTSNPNLYWYRQAAGRGLQLLFYSVGIGQISSEVPQNLSASRPQDRQFILSSKKLLLSDSGFYLCAWSYGQGRNEQFFGPGTRLTVL.

At least ten counts were recorded for this clonotype. The chain has TRBV5-4 and TRBJ2-2, with TRBD2 as a possible D gene (6 bases). The CDR3 totals 12 residues. V was clipped by 3 bases and J by 11 bases, with 11 bases between them. Germline CDR1 SGHNT, CDR2 YYREEE (reference sequence). CDR3 DNA sequence: TGTGCCAGCAGCTCGGGAGTTGGAGAGCTGTTTTTT. Its translation is CASSSGVGELFF.

This clonotype was seen only a few times. The rearrangement joins TRBV28 to TRBJ2-7, with D perhaps being TRBD1 or TRBD2 (6 bases each). Trimming pared 4 bases from V and 5 bases from J, leaving 21 bases between. The germline V gene has CDR1 MDHEN and CDR2 SYDVKM. There are 16 residues in the CDR3. CDR3 DNA sequence: TGTGCCAGCAGTTCCTCGGGGGCAGGGATCCGCAACGAGCAGTACTTC. Encoded protein: CASSSSGAGIRNEQYF.

This clonotype was detected a few times. The chain combines TRBV7-9 with TRBJ2-7; 8 nucleotides align to TRBD1. The ends lost 5 bases at V and 4 bases at J; junction bases unmatched: 7. The V gene's germline CDR1 is SEHNR and CDR2 FQNEAQ (reference sequence). CDR3 length: 14 residues. The CDR3 DNA sequence: TGTGCCAGCAGCACCCGGACAGGGAGTTACGAGCAGTACTTC. Amino acid sequence: CASSTRTGSYEQYF.

The V gene is TRBV7-2, the J gene TRBJ2-1; D is possibly TRBD2 (6 bases). With 2 bases removed from V and 3 bases from J, the gap between germline ends came to 11 bases. Germline CDR1 is SGHTA and CDR2 is FQGNSA. This CDR3 has 15 residues. CDR3 amino acids: CASSLQRVGYNEQFF. Here the CDR3 DNA reads TGTGCCAGCAGCTTACAGCGGGTGGGCTACAATGAGCAGTTCTTC.

With regard to this clonotype: With a much larger clone just one base away, this may be a read error. This chain connects TRBV7-3 to TRBJ2-3; 9 positions match TRBD2. This CDR3 is 17 amino acids long. CDR1 is SGHTA, CDR2 FQGTGA, per germline. V shed 3 bases and J 5 bases; nucleotides not matched to a gene: 12. For the CDR3, the DNA is TGTGCCAGCAGCTTGAACGTGGCGGGGGGGCGGCGAGATACGCAGTATTTT. The encoded protein is CASSLNVAGGRRDTQYF.

This clonotype was recorded a few times. The chain carries TRBV30 and TRBJ2-2; no clear D. Germline V gives CDR1 GTSNPN, CDR2 SVGIG (reference sequence). This CDR3 has 14 amino acids. V was trimmed by 5 bases and J by 0 bases, leaving 10 bases between them. CDR3 bases: TGTGCCTGGGGGCGACCCCCGAACACCGGGGAGCTGTTTTTT. It specifies CAWGRPPNTGELFF.

This clonotype was observed a handful of times. V usage is TRBV2 and J usage is TRBJ2-7; D assignment may be TRBD1 or TRBD2 (5 bases each). Germline V gives CDR1 SNHLY, CDR2 FYNNEI. Between the trimmed V and J ends, which lost 7 bases and 3 bases, there was a span of 16 bases. CDR3 length: 14 amino acids. The CDR3, as DNA: TGTGCCAGCAATCGGGGCAATGTGGGCTACGAGCAGTACTTC. This gives the protein CASNRGNVGYEQYF.

This clonotype was seen repeatedly, ten times or more. The chain combines TRBV12-3 or TRBV12-4 with TRBJ2-2, with 7 bases fitting TRBD1. J was trimmed by 2 bases and V by 6 bases; bases with no gene match: 12. The CDR3 consists of 17 residues. The CDR3 here is CASSRRRTGANTGELFF. DNA for the CDR3: TGTGCCAGCAGCCGCCGGAGGACAGGAGCAAACACCGGGGAGCTGTTTTTT.

The J gene is TRBJ2-1, the V gene TRBV9, with TRBD2 matching 9 bases. CDR3 size: 18 residues. The ends lost 3 bases at V and 6 bases at J; junction bases unmatched: 16. Germline V CDR1 and CDR2: SGDLS, YYNGEE. DNA for the CDR3: TGTGCCAGCAGCGCCTGGAGTGATAGCGGGGGCCGGGGCAATGAGCAGTTCTTC. Residues: CASSAWSDSGGRGNEQFF.

V is TRBV9 and J is TRBJ1-1; 8 nucleotides match TRBD1. This CDR3 comprises 17 residues. CDR1 SGDLS and CDR2 YYNGEE come from the germline V gene. J gave up 5 bases and V 1 base, and 13 bases lay outside the gene matches. The DNA for the CDR3 is TGTGCCAGCAGCGTATCGGCCAGGGGGCGCAGGGGAACTGAAGCTTTCTTT. It encodes CASSVSARGRRGTEAFF.

This clonotype occurred a few times. The V gene is TRBV29-1, the J gene TRBJ2-4, with TRBD2 as a possible D gene (6 bases). The CDR3 consists of 12 residues. Looked up from germline, CDR1 is SQVTM and CDR2 is ANQGSEA. Trimming took off 4 bases at V and 8 bases at J, with 12 bases between the two ends. The CDR3 DNA follows: TGCAGCGTTGTGGAGGGGAAGGACATTCAGTACTTC. Translating it yields CSVVEGKDIQYF.

This clonotype was seen only a few times. The chain joins TRBV6-2 or TRBV6-3 to TRBJ2-1; D is possibly TRBD2 (6 bases). Trimming cost V 5 bases and J 9 bases, with 14 bases left between them. This CDR3 contains 13 residues. Germline CDR1 is MNHEY and CDR2 is SVGEGT. Here the CDR3 reads CASSHKTSFEQFF. The CDR3 DNA is TGTGCCAGCAGTCACAAGACTAGTTTTGAGCAGTTCTTC.

This clonotype was observed at least ten times. The chain employs TRBV20-1 and TRBJ1-4, with a possible D match to TRBD1 (5 bases). CDR3 length equals 15 residues. Germline loops: CDR1 DFQATT, CDR2 SNEGSKA (reference sequence). Trimming stripped 0 bases from V and 7 bases from J, with 15 bases between. DNA of the CDR3: TGCAGTGCTAGAGATGGTGCAGGGCGGCGTGAAAAACTGTTTTTT. Its translation: CSARDGAGRREKLFF.

This clonotype has a count of ten or more. V and J are TRBV9 and TRBJ2-1; no reliable D call. The V and J ends lost 0 bases and 7 bases respectively, with 5 bases between them. This CDR3 has 12 residues. CDR1 is SGDLS and CDR2 is YYNGEE in the germline V gene. The CDR3 DNA follows: TGTGCCAGCAGCGTAGGACTTAATGAGCAGTTCTTC. Translating it yields CASSVGLNEQFF. Full variable domain (outside the CDR3, taken from reference TRBV9 and TRBJ2-1): DSGVTQTPKHLITATGQRVTLRCSPRSGDLSVYWYQQSLDQGLQFLIQYYNGEERAKGNILERFSAQQFPDLHSELNLSSLELGDSALYFCASSVGLNEQFFGPGTRLTVL.

This clonotype showed up many times. The V and J genes are TRBV5-1 and TRBJ2-7; D unclear. This CDR3 contains 14 residues. Germline V gives CDR1 SGHRS, CDR2 YFSETQ. With 2 bases removed from V and 2 bases from J, the gap between germline ends came to 11 bases. CDR3 region: CASSFLDSTYEQYF. CDR3 bases: TGCGCCAGCAGCTTTCTGGATAGCACCTACGAGCAGTACTTC.

This clonotype was counted many times. This rearrangement joins TRBV20-1 to TRBJ2-1, with 13 bases aligning to TRBD2. There are 14 residues in the CDR3. V trimming: 5 bases; J trimming: 8 bases; junction bases outside the gene matches: 6. CDR1 is DFQATT and CDR2 is SNEGSKA in the germline V gene (reference sequence). The CDR3 protein is CSALTSGRADEQFF. The CDR3 DNA reads as TGCAGTGCTCTCACTAGCGGGAGGGCCGATGAGCAGTTCTTC.

This clonotype was recorded at least ten times. The gene calls are TRBV20-1 and TRBJ2-3; 7 positions match TRBD1. Germline CDR1 reads DFQATT; CDR2 reads SNEGSKA (reference sequence). Trimming at V came to 0 bases and at J to 3 bases, leaving 3 bases not matched to a gene. CDR3 length: 14 amino acids. CDR3 bases: TGCAGTGCTAGAGATCTCAGGGGGACAGATACGCAGTATTTT. This codes for CSARDLRGTDTQYF.

The chain has TRBV20-1 and TRBJ2-7; 7 bases line up with TRBD2. This CDR3 has 14 residues. V dropped 5 bases and J dropped 7; count of bases not matched to a gene: 14. Germline CDR1 is DFQATT and CDR2 is SNEGSKA (reference sequence). The CDR3 DNA is TGCAGTGCTTTACCGGGACCTCCAGCGGGGGAGCAGTACTTC. Protein: CSALPGPPAGEQYF.

As for this clonotype: A much larger clone lies a single base off, so this may be a read error. The CDR3 reads CASSFSASGWSNTGELFF. CDR3 coding DNA: TGTGCTAGCAGCTTTTCGGCTAGTGGTTGGTCGAACACCGGGGAGCTGTTTTTT. This chain joins TRBV7-7 and TRBJ2-2; no reliable D call. From germline, CDR1 is SSHAT and CDR2 FNYEAQ (reference sequence). The CDR3 consists of 18 residues.

This sequence joins TRBV6-1 and TRBJ2-6; D gene unclear. CDR3 size: 13 residues. CDR1 MNHNS and CDR2 SASEGT come from the germline V gene. V dropped 6 bases and J dropped 2 bases, with 5 bases sitting between them. The CDR3 region is CASRDPGANVLTF. CDR3 in DNA: TGTGCCAGCAGGGACCCTGGGGCCAACGTCCTGACTTTC.

This clonotype occurred a few times. The CDR3 DNA reads TGTGCCAGCTCACCTGGGGACAGGGGGCTGCAGCCCCAGCATTTT. Translation: CASSPGDRGLQPQHF. This chain uses TRBV18 with TRBJ1-5; 12 nucleotides match TRBD1. This CDR3 region has 15 residues. Germline values: CDR1 KGHSH, CDR2 LQKENI. The V segment lost 3 bases and the J segment 7 bases; nucleotides outside the gene matches: 4.

The sample holds many counts of this clonotype. The chain employs TRBV7-9 and TRBJ2-2, with D hard to call. The V gene lost 1 base and the J gene lost 4 bases, with 10 bases spanning the gap. This CDR3 has 15 amino acids. Per germline, CDR1 SEHNR and CDR2 FQNEAQ (reference sequence). CDR3 sequence (DNA): TGTGCCAGCAGCTTAGGAGGCAGCCTCACCGGGGAGCTGTTTTTT. It yields the protein CASSLGGSLTGELFF.

The chain carries TRBV18 and TRBJ2-3, with TRBD2 identical over 13 bases. CDR3 length equals 19 residues. J gave up 0 bases and V 2 bases, and 8 bases lay outside the gene matches. Germline V gives CDR1 KGHSH, CDR2 LQKENI. The CDR3: CASSPYGLAGDSSTDTQYF. CDR3 DNA sequence: TGTGCCAGCTCACCATACGGACTAGCGGGGGACTCTAGCACAGATACGCAGTATTTT.

This clonotype was observed a few times. This rearrangement joins TRBV28 to TRBJ2-7, with TRBD2 identical over 7 bases. Germline V gene sequence: CDR1 MDHEN, CDR2 SYDVKM. The CDR3 runs to 16 residues. With 5 bases clipped from V and 0 bases from J, the junction kept 10 bases outside the gene matches. The CDR3, as DNA: TGTGCCAGCAGTCCACGGACTAGTTTTAGCTCCTACGAGCAGTACTTC. Translated, it gives CASSPRTSFSSYEQYF.